This TCR beta chain derives from a study of stem cell transplantation in POMP-related autoinflammatory disease. Study-wide findings and caveats: In patients with PRAID, every analyzed T-cell subset tended to show lower diversity and higher clonality.

Method: immunoSEQ multiplex PCR; TCRdb's copy keeps in-frame clones and lacks some. The sample has roughly 28,000 clones; about 81% are singletons. On this clone: Its cognate antigen is unknown.

The germline V and J ends were trimmed by 4 bases and 2 bases, with 13 bases remaining between them. The CDR3 is 15 amino acids. The germline V gene encodes CDR1 LGHNT and CDR2 FRNRAP. The chain combines TRBV12-5 with TRBJ2-3; tentatively, D is TRBD2 (6 bases). The TCR originated in a human donor with POMP-related autoinflammation and immune dysregulation (PRAID). Sequenced here: CD4+ T cells from PBMCs, sampled before stem cell transplantation. CDR3 region: CASGSVAAITDTQYF. The CDR3 DNA reads as TGTGCTAGTGGTTCCGTAGCGGCGATCACAGATACGCAGTATTTT.